The clone carrying this T cell receptor (beta chain) has just a few counts. This entry comes from a study of blood T cell repertoires in COVID-19. The CDR3 extends over 11 amino acids. In germline, CDR1 is SNHLY, CDR2 FYNNEI. V was clipped by 7 bases and J by 6 bases, with 10 bases between them. Participants were aged roughly 18 to 100 years from approximately 23 US areas. Clinical history reported by participants formed the basis on which cohorts were assigned. Repertoires were generated with immunoSEQ multiplex PCR, while TCRdb's copy carries only in-frame clones and drops some. This sample has roughly 250,000 clones, with approximately 86% found just once.

The TCR originated in a woman between 40 and 50 years old with acute COVID-19. The sample taken for sequencing was PBMCs or T cells enriched from blood (not recorded which). The chain combines TRBV2 with TRBJ2-7; no clear D gene. CDR3 sequence reads: CASTGRSEQYF. CDR3 nucleotide sequence: TGTGCCAGCACTGGCAGGTCCGAGCAGTACTTC.